The 13 T cell receptor beta chains reported below all come from one sample, sequenced in a study of a mutant IDH1 vaccine in newly diagnosed glioma. Profiled with immunoSEQ multiplex PCR; TCRdb holds only in-frame clones, not every one. The sample yields 99,000 or so clones, roughly 90% seen once. Time point noted: baseline, week 1 (first vaccination visit). Treatment defined: pre-vaccination baseline after standard-of-care therapy. The sample in question was PBMCs, obtained from a glioma patient treated with radiotherapy, temozolomide or both. The receptors here all came from a woman in her 50s with glioma.

The rearrangement links TRBV5-4 to TRBJ2-1; 11 nucleotides match TRBD2. Germline-derived CDR1 and CDR2 are SGHNT and YYREEE (reference sequence). There are 16 residues in the CDR3. The junction had 4 bases not matched to a gene; V was cut back by 3 bases and J by 2 bases. CDR3 loop: CASSYGLAGTYNEQFF. In DNA form, the CDR3 reads TGTGCCAGCAGCTATGGACTAGCGGGTACCTACAATGAGCAGTTCTTC.

V is TRBV5-8 and J is TRBJ1-1; D might be TRBD1 (5 bases). This CDR3 is built from 15 residues. Germline V lookup: CDR1 SGHTS, CDR2 YDEGEE. V lost 4 bases and J lost 3, with 16 bases in between. This CDR3 reads CASSPRRGGDTEAFF. The DNA of the CDR3 is TGTGCCAGCAGCCCCCGCCGGGGGGGGGACACTGAAGCTTTCTTT. Combining the CDR3 with reference TRBV5-8 and TRBJ1-1 gives the whole variable domain EAGVTQSPTHLIKTRGQQATLRCSPISGHTSVYWYQQALGLGLQFLLWYDEGEERNRGNFPPRFSGRQFPNYSSELNVNALELEDSALYLCASSPRRGGDTEAFFGQGTRLTVV.

The CDR3 here is CASSQAPTSYEQYF. CDR3 bases: TGTGCCAGCAGCCAAGCTCCCACGAGCTACGAGCAGTACTTC. The gene calls are TRBV14 and TRBJ2-7, with no clear D. The CDR3 extends over 14 amino acids. V was trimmed by 1 base and J by 3 bases, leaving 10 bases between them. Germline loops: CDR1 SGHDN, CDR2 FVKESK.

This sequence joins TRBV28 and TRBJ2-2; D gene uncertain. V was cut by 4 bases and J by 6 bases, with 15 bases left in between. The CDR3 consists of 15 residues. Germline-derived CDR1 and CDR2 are MDHEN and SYDVKM. The CDR3 nucleotides read TGTGCCAGCAGTTCTTCCGAGTTATGGGCCGGGGAGCTGTTTTTT. As protein: CASSSSELWAGELFF.

This chain's CDR3 is CAISESVTATGEQYF. Here the CDR3 DNA reads TGTGCCATCAGTGAGTCCGTGACTGCAACTGGGGAGCAGTACTTC. The J gene is TRBJ2-7, the V gene TRBV10-3; D gene uncertain. The ends were cut back, 0 bases at V and 7 bases at J, with 16 bases in the middle. The CDR3 totals 15 residues. The germline gives CDR1 ENHRY, CDR2 SYGVKD.

The CDR3 nucleotides read TGTGCCTGGAGTGTCGGCAGGGGTAGGGTTCAGCCCCAGCATTTT. Encoded protein: CAWSVGRGRVQPQHF. The rearrangement links TRBV30 to TRBJ1-5, with a tentative D call TRBD1 (6 bases). The germline V gene has CDR1 GTSNPN and CDR2 SVGIG (reference sequence). The CDR3 consists of 15 residues. Trimming pared 0 bases from V and 6 bases from J, leaving 15 bases between. Looking up the rest from reference TRBV30 and TRBJ1-5 gives the full variable domain: SQTIHQWPATLVQPVGSPLSLECTVEGTSNPNLYWYRQAAGRGLQLLFYSVGIGQISSEVPQNLSASRPQDRQFILSSKKLLLSDSGFYLCAWSVGRGRVQPQHFGDGTRLSIL.

The rearrangement links TRBV4-2 to TRBJ2-7; 9 bases align to TRBD1. The CDR3 is 16 residues long. Germline assignment: CDR1 LGHNA and CDR2 YNFKEQ. Germline trimming cut 3 bases from V and 6 bases from J; bases unmatched to any gene: 12. CDR3 region: CASSQDRDRVPREQYF. DNA for the CDR3: TGTGCCAGCAGCCAGGACCGGGACAGGGTACCGCGCGAGCAGTACTTC.

This clone was counted a few times. V usage is TRBV30 and J usage is TRBJ1-1; D is unresolved. V was shortened by 5 bases and J by 9 bases, with 13 bases between the two germline ends. Germline lookup yields CDR1 GTSNPN and CDR2 SVGIG (reference sequence). The CDR3 contains 11 residues. CDR3 in amino acids: CAWETGPKAFF. DNA for the CDR3: TGTGCCTGGGAGACTGGACCTAAAGCTTTCTTT. Drawing the rest from reference TRBV30 and TRBJ1-1, the complete variable domain is SQTIHQWPATLVQPVGSPLSLECTVEGTSNPNLYWYRQAAGRGLQLLFYSVGIGQISSEVPQNLSASRPQDRQFILSSKKLLLSDSGFYLCAWETGPKAFFGQGTRLTVV.

CDR3 bases: TGTGCCATCAGTGATGGCAGCCAGTTCTATGGCTACACCTTC. Its translation is CAISDGSQFYGYTF. The chain joins TRBV10-3 to TRBJ1-2; D not resolved. Trimming took 3 bases from V and 4 from J, leaving 12 bases between them. Germline values: CDR1 ENHRY, CDR2 SYGVKD. The CDR3 runs 14 residues.

The V call is TRBV5-6, the J call TRBJ2-1; possible D gene TRBD2, 5 bases. The germline gives CDR1 SGHDT, CDR2 YYEEEE. CDR3 length: 13 amino acids. The germline V and J ends were trimmed by 2 bases and 8 bases, with 11 bases remaining between them. The CDR3 region has the DNA TGTGCCAGCAGCTTCTCGGACGGGGATGAGCAGTTCTTC. Translating gives CASSFSDGDEQFF.

V gene TRBV19 combines with J gene TRBJ2-1; TRBD2 aligns across 8 bases. There are 14 residues in the CDR3. Germline CDR1 is LNHDA and CDR2 is SQIVND (reference sequence). The J segment lost 5 bases and the V segment lost 6 bases, leaving 6 bases of the junction unmatched. The CDR3 here is CASRKAGADNEQFF. CDR3 coding DNA: TGTGCCAGTAGAAAAGCGGGAGCCGACAATGAGCAGTTCTTC.

J is TRBJ2-1 and V is TRBV19, with unresolved D. Between the trimmed V and J ends, which lost 6 bases and 8 bases, there was a span of 8 bases. The CDR3 spans 11 residues. Germline V gene data show CDR1 as LNHDA and CDR2 as SQIVND (reference sequence). The CDR3 sequence is CASSVWDEQFF. CDR3 sequence (DNA): TGTGCCAGTAGCGTCTGGGATGAGCAGTTCTTC.

This clone has a single count. Distinct nucleotide sequences in the sample also encode this CDR3. The chain combines TRBV30 with TRBJ2-5, with D maybe TRBD1 (6 bases). The end of the DNA aligns better with TRBJ2-7, so the J call may be wrong. The CDR3 runs 12 residues. Looked up from germline, CDR1 is GTSNPN and CDR2 is SVGIG (reference sequence). This chain's CDR3 is CAWSVQGYEQYF. CDR3 nucleotide sequence: TGTGCCTGGAGTGTACAGGGCTACGAGCAGTACTTC.